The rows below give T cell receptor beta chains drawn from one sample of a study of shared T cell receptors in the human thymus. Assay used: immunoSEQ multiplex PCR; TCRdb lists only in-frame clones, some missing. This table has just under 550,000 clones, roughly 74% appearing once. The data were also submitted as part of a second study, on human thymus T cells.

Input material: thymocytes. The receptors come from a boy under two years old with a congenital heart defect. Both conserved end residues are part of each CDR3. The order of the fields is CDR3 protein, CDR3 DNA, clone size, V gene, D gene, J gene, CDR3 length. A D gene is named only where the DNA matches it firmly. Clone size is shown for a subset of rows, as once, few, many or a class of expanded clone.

CDR3: CASSQEGQGNYNEQFF
DNA: TGCGCCAGCAGCCAAGAGGGACAGGGAAATTACAATGAGCAGTTCTTC
size: -
V: TRBV4-1
D: TRBD1
J: TRBJ2-1
length: 16

CDR3: CASRVSGTGSQPQHF
DNA: TGTGCCAGCAGGGTATCCGGGACAGGGAGTCAGCCCCAGCATTTT
size: -
V: TRBV28
D: TRBD1
J: TRBJ1-5
length: 15

CDR3: CASAPTAGPGEQYF
DNA: TGTGCCAGCGCCCCGACCGCGGGTCCAGGTGAGCAGTACTTC
size: once
V: TRBV9
D: -
J: TRBJ2-7
length: 14

CDR3: CASSLSALLNTEAFF
DNA: TGTGCCAGCAGTTTATCAGCCCTATTGAACACTGAAGCTTTCTTT
size: few
V: TRBV27
D: -
J: TRBJ1-1
length: 15

CDR3: CAWKGTSGRSNEQFF
DNA: TGTGCCTGGAAGGGGACTAGCGGGAGGAGCAATGAGCAGTTCTTC
size: -
V: TRBV30
D: TRBD2
J: TRBJ2-1
length: 15

CDR3: CASSDRQEGNEQFF
DNA: TGTGCCAGCAGCGACCGACAGGAAGGCAATGAGCAGTTCTTC
size: -
V: TRBV14
D: -
J: TRBJ2-1
length: 14

CDR3: CSNGGQGANYEQYF
DNA: TGCAGCAACGGGGGGCAGGGGGCAAACTACGAGCAGTACTTC
size: -
V: TRBV29-1
D: -
J: TRBJ2-7
length: 14

CDR3: CASSPRASGRVGEQFF
DNA: TGTGCCAGCAGCCCCCGGGCTAGCGGGAGGGTTGGTGAGCAGTTCTTC
size: -
V: TRBV9
D: TRBD2
J: TRBJ2-1
length: 16

CDR3: CASSPRAGELYEQYF
DNA: TGTGCCAGCAGCCCAAGGGCGGGAGAGCTCTACGAGCAGTACTTC
size: -
V: TRBV7-9
D: TRBD2
J: TRBJ2-7
length: 15

CDR3: CSVGQPNPSYEQYF
DNA: TGCAGCGTTGGACAACCCAATCCTTCCTACGAGCAGTACTTC
size: -
V: TRBV29-1
D: -
J: TRBJ2-7
length: 14

CDR3: CASNTGTADSGANVLTF
DNA: TGTGCCAGCAACACCGGGACTGCGGACTCTGGGGCCAACGTCCTGACTTTC
size: -
V: TRBV7-2
D: -
J: TRBJ2-6
length: 17

CDR3: CASSLDIAGNTIYF
DNA: TGCGCCAGCAGCTTGGACATCGCTGGAAACACCATATATTTT
size: -
V: TRBV5-1
D: -
J: TRBJ1-3
length: 14

CDR3: CASHNGWGANVLTF
DNA: TGCGCCAGCCATAACGGGTGGGGGGCCAACGTCCTGACTTTC
size: -
V: TRBV10-2
D: -
J: TRBJ2-6
length: 14

CDR3: CASSLSGSGSDEQFF
DNA: TGTGCCAGCAGTTTATCAGGTAGCGGGAGTGATGAGCAGTTCTTC
size: -
V: TRBV27
D: TRBD2
J: TRBJ2-1
length: 15

CDR3: CASSPDRGPYNEQFF
DNA: TGTGCCAGCTCACCGGACAGGGGCCCCTACAATGAGCAGTTCTTC
size: -
V: TRBV18
D: TRBD1
J: TRBJ2-1
length: 15

CDR3: CSVAKGRETEAFF
DNA: TGCAGCGTTGCCAAAGGGAGGGAAACTGAAGCTTTCTTT
size: -
V: TRBV29-1
D: -
J: TRBJ1-1
length: 13

CDR3: CASSYSPGGEKLFF
DNA: TGTGCCAGCAGTTACTCCCCAGGGGGCGAAAAACTGTTTTTT
size: few
V: TRBV6-6
D: TRBD1
J: TRBJ1-4
length: 14

CDR3: CASSTKGMDYGYTF
DNA: TGTGCCAGCAGTACGAAGGGGATGGACTATGGCTACACCTTC
size: -
V: TRBV7-8
D: -
J: TRBJ1-2
length: 14

CDR3: CASSPYSMGRYTDTQYF
DNA: TGTGCCAGCAGCCCGTATAGTATGGGGCGATACACAGATACGCAGTATTTT
size: -
V: TRBV5-4
D: -
J: TRBJ2-3
length: 17

CDR3: CASSSSPGQGLYSNQPQHF
DNA: TGTGCCAGCAGTTCCTCCCCGGGACAGGGGCTCTATAGCAATCAGCCCCAGCATTTT
size: -
V: TRBV27
D: TRBD1
J: TRBJ1-5
length: 19

CDR3: CASSLAVRDTSNYGYTF
DNA: TGCGCCAGCAGCTTGGCGGTTCGGGACACTTCTAACTATGGCTACACCTTC
size: -
V: TRBV5-1
D: -
J: TRBJ1-2
length: 17

CDR3: CASSEGVRNTEAFF
DNA: TGCGCCAGCAGTGAAGGGGTCAGGAACACTGAAGCTTTCTTT
size: -
V: TRBV10-2
D: -
J: TRBJ1-1
length: 14

CDR3: CSVTPWEGPYEQYF
DNA: TGCAGCGTTACCCCCTGGGAGGGACCATACGAGCAGTACTTC
size: -
V: TRBV29-1
D: TRBD2
J: TRBJ2-7
length: 14

CDR3: CASRGSYGYTF
DNA: TGTGCCAGCAGGGGCAGCTATGGCTACACCTTC
size: -
V: TRBV6-1
D: -
J: TRBJ1-2
length: 11

CDR3: CASSEKVLAGGYYNEQFF
DNA: TGTGCCAGCAGTGAAAAGGTACTAGCGGGAGGGTACTACAATGAGCAGTTCTTC
size: -
V: TRBV6-1
D: TRBD2
J: TRBJ2-1
length: 18

CDR3: CASSLVRGPAAYEQYF
DNA: TGTGCCAGCAGCTTAGTGAGGGGGCCTGCGGCCTACGAGCAGTACTTC
size: -
V: TRBV7-6
D: TRBD1
J: TRBJ2-7
length: 16

CDR3: CASSFMETQYF
DNA: TGTGCCAGCAGCTTTATGGAGACCCAGTACTTC
size: -
V: TRBV13
D: -
J: TRBJ2-5
length: 11

CDR3: CASSRTTLNTEAFF
DNA: TGTGCCAGCAGCCGGACAACCTTGAACACTGAAGCTTTCTTT
size: -
V: TRBV7-2
D: -
J: TRBJ1-1
length: 14

CDR3: CASSTRTRDDTKAFF
DNA: TGTGCCAGCAGTACCCGAACCCGAGATGACACGAAAGCTTTCTTT
size: -
V: TRBV27
D: -
J: TRBJ1-1
length: 15

CDR3: CASSCTDRETEAFF
DNA: TGTGCCAGCAGTTGCACCGACAGGGAGACTGAAGCTTTCTTT
size: -
V: TRBV28
D: TRBD1
J: TRBJ1-1
length: 14

CDR3: CASSLRLYDRGQAGANVLTF
DNA: TGTGCCAGCAGCCTCCGACTCTACGACAGGGGGCAGGCTGGGGCCAACGTCCTGACTTTC
size: few
V: TRBV14
D: TRBD1
J: TRBJ2-6
length: 20

CDR3: CASSLRGPGGTQYF
DNA: TGTGCCAGCAGCTTGAGGGGCCCGGGGGGGACCCAGTACTTC
size: few
V: TRBV7-9
D: TRBD2
J: TRBJ2-5
length: 14

CDR3: CASSLTAGETYEQYF
DNA: TGTGCCAGCAGTTTAACGGCGGGAGAGACCTACGAGCAGTACTTC
size: few
V: TRBV27
D: TRBD2
J: TRBJ2-7
length: 15

CDR3: CASSRPGGRDRTNEKLFF
DNA: TGTGCCAGCAGCAGGCCGGGGGGGAGGGATCGAACTAATGAAAAACTGTTTTTT
size: few
V: TRBV21-1
D: -
J: TRBJ1-4
length: 18

CDR3: CASSLDGASGVLQDTQYF
DNA: TGTGCCAGCAGCTTAGATGGGGCTAGCGGGGTACTCCAAGATACGCAGTATTTT
size: -
V: TRBV11-3
D: TRBD2
J: TRBJ2-3
length: 18

CDR3: CASSFVVRTSSYEQYF
DNA: TGTGCCAGCAGCTTTGTGGTCCGGACTAGCAGCTACGAGCAGTACTTC
size: -
V: TRBV7-9
D: TRBD2
J: TRBJ2-7
length: 16

CDR3: CATSNGTGYHQPQHF
DNA: TGTGCCACCAGCAACGGGACAGGGTATCATCAGCCCCAGCATTTT
size: -
V: TRBV15
D: TRBD1
J: TRBJ1-5
length: 15

CDR3: CASSPTGGIYEQYF
DNA: TGTGCCAGCAGCCCGACGGGAGGGATTTACGAGCAGTACTTC
size: few
V: TRBV28
D: TRBD2
J: TRBJ2-7
length: 14

CDR3: CASSQVGDSSYEQYF
DNA: TGTGCCAGCAGCCAAGTGGGGGACTCCTCCTACGAGCAGTACTTC
size: -
V: TRBV4-2
D: -
J: TRBJ2-7
length: 15

CDR3: CASNLYWTPTTNEKLFF
DNA: TGTGCCAGTAACCTTTATTGGACACCCACAACTAATGAAAAACTGTTTTTT
size: -
V: TRBV19
D: -
J: TRBJ1-4
length: 17

CDR3: CASSYPSVGAGSYEQYF
DNA: TGTGCCAGCAGCTATCCCTCCGTTGGAGCTGGATCCTACGAGCAGTACTTC
size: few
V: TRBV5-6
D: -
J: TRBJ2-7
length: 17

CDR3: CASSPSGTGSYEQYF
DNA: TGTGCCAGCAGCCCAAGCGGGACAGGGTCCTACGAGCAGTACTTC
size: -
V: TRBV14
D: TRBD1
J: TRBJ2-7
length: 15

CDR3: CASSPPNGQGATGYEQYF
DNA: TGTGCCAGCAGTCCGCCCAACGGACAGGGGGCTACGGGCTACGAGCAGTACTTC
size: -
V: TRBV27
D: TRBD1
J: TRBJ2-7
length: 18

CDR3: CASSTRGLAGIEDTQYF
DNA: TGCGCCAGCAGCACCCGTGGACTAGCGGGGATTGAAGATACGCAGTATTTT
size: -
V: TRBV4-3
D: TRBD2
J: TRBJ2-3
length: 17

CDR3: CAISEEGPLREQYF
DNA: TGTGCCATCAGTGAGGAGGGTCCACTCCGCGAGCAGTACTTC
size: few
V: TRBV10-3
D: -
J: TRBJ2-7
length: 14

CDR3: CASSLSPGRRRTDTQYF
DNA: TGTGCCAGCAGCTTATCCCCAGGGAGGAGACGCACAGATACGCAGTATTTT
size: -
V: TRBV11-2
D: -
J: TRBJ2-3
length: 17

CDR3: CASSSQDPGTSGYEQYF
DNA: TGTGCCAGCAGTTCCCAGGACCCCGGGACTAGCGGATACGAGCAGTACTTC
size: -
V: TRBV27
D: TRBD2
J: TRBJ2-7
length: 17

CDR3: CASSQDLPSGILSGPYNEQFF
DNA: TGTGCCAGCAGCCAAGATCTACCTAGCGGGATCCTTTCGGGCCCATACAATGAGCAGTTCTTC
size: -
V: TRBV4-2
D: TRBD2
J: TRBJ2-1
length: 21

CDR3: CASSLTGENNQPQHF
DNA: TGTGCCAGCAGCTTGACGGGGGAAAACAATCAGCCCCAGCATTTT
size: -
V: TRBV5-8
D: -
J: TRBJ1-5
length: 15

CDR3: CASSKDCRGNTEAFF
DNA: TGTGCCAGCAGCAAAGATTGCAGGGGGAACACTGAAGCTTTCTTT
size: once
V: TRBV21-1
D: -
J: TRBJ1-1
length: 15

CDR3: CASSSRRGEAGELFF
DNA: TGTGCCAGCAGCTCCCGCAGGGGGGAGGCCGGGGAGCTGTTTTTT
size: -
V: TRBV7-3
D: -
J: TRBJ2-2
length: 15

CDR3: CATSPQDREYEQYF
DNA: TGTGCCACCAGCCCTCAGGACAGGGAGTACGAGCAGTACTTC
size: -
V: TRBV15
D: TRBD1
J: TRBJ2-7
length: 14

CDR3: CASSKRTGGRLALGDEQFF
DNA: TGTGCCAGTAGTAAAAGGACAGGGGGCAGGCTAGCGCTGGGGGATGAGCAGTTCTTC
size: -
V: TRBV19
D: TRBD1
J: TRBJ2-1
length: 19

CDR3: CASSSEVRGGQPQHF
DNA: TGTGCCAGCAGCTCCGAGGTACGGGGAGGGCAGCCCCAGCATTTT
size: -
V: TRBV11-2
D: -
J: TRBJ1-5
length: 15

CDR3: CASSSVTAREQYF
DNA: TGTGCCAGCAGCTCTGTGACAGCAAGGGAGCAGTACTTC
size: -
V: TRBV5-6
D: -
J: TRBJ2-7
length: 13